Listed below are T cell receptor beta chains from one sample, sequenced in a study of molecular identifiers for immune sequencing clone quantification. Using its own MiXCR run on the PCR reads, TCRdb lists one record per CDR3 protein. Counted here are about 640,000 distinct CDR3 sequences, about 20% occurring once; the ten biggest clones make up around 0.9%. The sequencing input was naive CD8+ T cells from blood, with Jurkat cell RNA spiked in. These receptors were obtained from a human donor in good health. Some libraries in this study had Jurkat cell RNA spiked in. Each CDR3 is given with its conserved first and last residue. A D gene is named only where the DNA matches it firmly. The size of a clone is reported for some rows only, either as once, few or many, or as a class for expanded clones.

D gene: TRBD1; V gene: TRBV4-2; clone size: many; J gene: TRBJ1-5; CDR3 protein: CASSQDETGGSGQPQHF; CDR3 DNA: TGTGCCAGCAGCCAGGATGAGACAGGGGGTTCAGGTCAGCCCCAGCATTTT
D gene: TRBD1; V gene: TRBV11-3; clone size: many; J gene: TRBJ2-1; CDR3 protein: CASSSRDRVNEQFF; CDR3 DNA: TGTGCCAGCAGCTCCCGGGACAGGGTCAATGAGCAGTTCTTC
D gene: TRBD1; V gene: TRBV9; clone size: NA; J gene: TRBJ1-5; CDR3 protein: CASSPGDGTGRTTSNQPQHF; CDR3 DNA: TGTGCCAGCAGCCCAGGGGATGGGACAGGGAGAACTACGAGCAATCAGCCCCAGCATTTT
D gene: NA; V gene: TRBV27; clone size: many; J gene: TRBJ1-1; CDR3 protein: CASSSREDTEAFF; CDR3 DNA: TGTGCCAGCAGTTCAAGGGAGGACACTGAAGCTTTCTTT
D gene: TRBD2; V gene: TRBV4-2; clone size: NA; J gene: TRBJ2-3; CDR3 protein: CASSPGIIAGGQSDTQYF; CDR3 DNA: TGTGCCAGCAGCCCGGGGATTATAGCGGGAGGGCAATCTGATACGCAGTATTTT
D gene: NA; V gene: TRBV20-1; clone size: many; J gene: TRBJ1-2; CDR3 protein: CSARALHGYTF; CDR3 DNA: TGCAGTGCTAGAGCCTTGCATGGCTACACCTTC
D gene: NA; V gene: TRBV7-9; clone size: many; J gene: TRBJ1-4; CDR3 protein: CASSLGRVSTNEKLFF; CDR3 DNA: TGTGCCAGCAGCTTAGGGAGAGTTTCAACTAATGAAAAACTGTTTTTT
D gene: TRBD1; V gene: TRBV25-1; clone size: many; J gene: TRBJ1-1; CDR3 protein: CASSEYGTENTEAFF; CDR3 DNA: TGTGCCAGCAGTGAATACGGGACAGAGAACACTGAAGCTTTCTTT
D gene: NA; V gene: TRBV29-1; clone size: many; J gene: TRBJ2-1; CDR3 protein: CSVGGGDSYNEQFF; CDR3 DNA: TGCAGCGTGGGGGGCGGGGACTCCTACAATGAGCAGTTCTTC
D gene: NA; V gene: TRBV4-3; clone size: NA; J gene: TRBJ2-7; CDR3 protein: CVSSQGGAVLEQYF; CDR3 DNA: TGCGTCAGCAGCCAGGGGGGGGCGGTCCTCGAGCAGTACTTC
D gene: TRBD2; V gene: TRBV7-3; clone size: NA; J gene: TRBJ2-1; CDR3 protein: CASSPRLAGGPQSYNEQFF; CDR3 DNA: TGTGCCAGCAGCCCGCGACTAGCGGGAGGGCCGCAGTCCTACAATGAGCAGTTCTTC
D gene: TRBD1; V gene: TRBV27; clone size: NA; J gene: TRBJ2-5; CDR3 protein: CASRPDHRGGLETQYF; CDR3 DNA: TGTGCCAGCAGACCTGACCACAGGGGTGGGTTAGAGACCCAGTACTTC
D gene: TRBD2; V gene: TRBV7-9; clone size: NA; J gene: TRBJ2-7; CDR3 protein: CASSWEGSSYEQYF; CDR3 DNA: TGTGCCAGCAGCTGGGAGGGAAGCTCCTACGAGCAGTACTTC
D gene: NA; V gene: TRBV7-9; clone size: many; J gene: TRBJ2-7; CDR3 protein: CASSGPNSYEQYF; CDR3 DNA: TGTGCCAGCAGTGGACCCAACTCCTACGAGCAGTACTTC
D gene: NA; V gene: TRBV7-9; clone size: many; J gene: TRBJ2-5; CDR3 protein: CASSHAGGPGKETQYF; CDR3 DNA: TGTGCCAGCAGCCACGCCGGGGGGCCCGGGAAAGAGACCCAGTACTTC